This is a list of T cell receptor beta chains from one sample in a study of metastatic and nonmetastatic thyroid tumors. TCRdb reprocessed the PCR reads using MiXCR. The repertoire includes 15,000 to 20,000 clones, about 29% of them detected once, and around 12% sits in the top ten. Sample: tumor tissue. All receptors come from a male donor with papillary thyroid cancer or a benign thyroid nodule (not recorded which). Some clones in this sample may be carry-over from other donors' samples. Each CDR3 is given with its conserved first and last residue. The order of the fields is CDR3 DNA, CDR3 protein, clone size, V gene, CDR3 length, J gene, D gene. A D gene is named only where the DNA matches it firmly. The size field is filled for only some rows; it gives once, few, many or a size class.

TGTGCCAGCAGCTATGCCTGGGACCGATTGTATCAGCCCCAGCATTTT CASSYAWDRLYQPQHF many TRBV7-2 16 TRBJ1-5 .
TGTGCCAGCAGTTACTTAAGTCTGGAGTGGATGAACACTGAAGCTTTCTTT CASSYLSLEWMNTEAFF medium-sized TRBV6-5 17 TRBJ1-1 .
TGTGCCACCCAAGCGGGAGGGGAGCTGTTTTTT CATQAGGELFF many TRBV6-4 11 TRBJ2-2 TRBD2
TGCGCCAGCAGACGAGCTGGGGGGCTGACCACAGATACGCAGTATTTT CASRRAGGLTTDTQYF once TRBV4-1 16 TRBJ2-3 .
TGCGCCAGCAGCTCGAGTAGCGACAGGACCCTTTCCTACGAGCAGTACTTC CASSSSSDRTLSYEQYF many TRBV5-1 17 TRBJ2-7 .
TGTGCCAGCAGTTTGGAAGCGGGGCGGGGCCCAGATACGCAGTATTTT CASSLEAGRGPDTQYF . TRBV28 16 TRBJ2-3 TRBD2
TGTGCCAGCAGTGAGGCCGGTGGGGAGCAAGAGACCCAGTACTTC CASSEAGGEQETQYF many TRBV6-1 15 TRBJ2-5 .
TGCGCCAGCAGCCAGGAGGACAGAGCTGGAAACACCATATATTTT CASSQEDRAGNTIYF once TRBV4-1 15 TRBJ1-3 .
TGTGCCAGCAGCAGGGGCCTTACGACCGGGGAGCTGTTTTTT CASSRGLTTGELFF many TRBV4-2 14 TRBJ2-2 .
TGTGCCAGCAGCTTAGAGGTGAGGGGAAGCGGGACTGAGCAGTTCTTC CASSLEVRGSGTEQFF . TRBV11-2 16 TRBJ2-1 TRBD2
TGTGCCAGCAGTTGGTCGATAAGTGGCTACACCTTC CASSWSISGYTF . TRBV6-2/TRBV6-3 12 TRBJ1-2 .
TGTGCCAGCAGCGACCGCTACGAGCAGTACTTC CASSDRYEQYF medium-sized TRBV3-1 11 TRBJ2-7 .
TGTGCCAGCAGCCCGGGACTAGTGGCCACAGACACGCAGTATTTT CASSPGLVATDTQYF . TRBV3-1 15 TRBJ2-3 TRBD2
TGTGCCAGCAGTTTGTGGCAGCAAGAGACCCAGTACTTC CASSLWQQETQYF many TRBV27 13 TRBJ2-5 .
TGTGCCAGCTCACAAAACGCGGGGGGGGCCACTGAAGCTTTCTTT CASSQNAGGATEAFF many TRBV18 15 TRBJ1-1 .
TGTGCCAGCAGCGCAACAGGGAATCAGCCCCAGCATTTT CASSATGNQPQHF . TRBV3-1 13 TRBJ1-5 .
TGTGCCAGTAGTATATACGGCACCGGGGAGCTGTTTTTT CASSIYGTGELFF few TRBV19 13 TRBJ2-2 .
TGTGCCAGCAGCTTTGGGGGGGAAGGCAAAAACATTCAGTACTTC CASSFGGEGKNIQYF many TRBV5-4 15 TRBJ2-4 TRBD2
TGTGCCAGTAGCGCTCGGAACTACCACAATGAGCAGTTCTTC CASSARNYHNEQFF many TRBV19 14 TRBJ2-1 .
TGTGCCAGCAGTTACGCATACCCCACAGATACGCAGTATTTT CASSYAYPTDTQYF medium-sized TRBV6-5 14 TRBJ2-3 .
TGCAGTGCTGGGACACGCGAGCAGTACTTC CSAGTREQYF . TRBV20-1 10 TRBJ2-7 .
TGTGCCAGTCTATCCCAACGGCACAATTCACCCCTCCACTTT CASLSQRHNSPLHF . TRBV19 14 TRBJ1-6 .
TGTGCCAGCAGCTCTTACAAACAGGGGTACACTGAAGCTTTCTTT CASSSYKQGYTEAFF . TRBV12-3/TRBV12-4 15 TRBJ1-1 TRBD1
TGTGCCAGCAGCCAAGACGGAGTTGCAACTAATGAAAAACTGTTTTTT CASSQDGVATNEKLFF few TRBV3-1 16 TRBJ1-4 .
TGTGCCAGCAGTTTGGGCGACAGTTCGGCCGAGCAGTACTTC CASSLGDSSAEQYF medium-sized TRBV12-3/TRBV12-4 14 TRBJ2-7 .
TGTGCCAGTATGGACAGGGACTCCTACGAGCAGTACTTC CASMDRDSYEQYF . TRBV19 13 TRBJ2-7 TRBD1
TGTGCCAGCAGCCAAGGAGGATACGAGCAGTACTTC CASSQGGYEQYF medium-sized TRBV14 12 TRBJ2-7 .
TGCAGTGCTAGAGGTAGCGGGAGGGTGTCCTACAATGAGCAGTTCTTC CSARGSGRVSYNEQFF . TRBV20-1 16 TRBJ2-1 TRBD2
TGTGCCAGCAGCTTAGCGTTCGGGTCTGGCTACACCTTC CASSLAFGSGYTF . TRBV7-8 13 TRBJ1-2 .
TGCGCCTGTACGGACGGGGGGGGCCGCACCGGGGAGCTGTTTTTT CACTDGGGRTGELFF . TRBV5-1 15 TRBJ2-2 TRBD2
TGTGCCAGCAGCCCCCAGAGTTACTCTGGAAACACCATATATTTT CASSPQSYSGNTIYF many TRBV2 15 TRBJ1-3 .
TGTGCCAGCTCGTTAGGAGACTGCGGACACACAGATACGCAGTATTTT CASSLGDCGHTDTQYF . TRBV6-4 16 TRBJ2-3 .
TGCGCCAGCAGCCAAAGCGCGGGAGGGACTAATGAAAAACTGTTTTTT CASSQSAGGTNEKLFF . TRBV4-1 16 TRBJ1-4 .
TGTGCCAGCAGTTATGGGACTAGCGGGACCTATACGCAGTATTTT CASSYGTSGTYTQYF many TRBV5-6 15 TRBJ2-3 TRBD2
TGTGCCAGCAGCTTAGGGGGTTATATGGATGAAGCTTTCTTT CASSLGGYMDEAFF . TRBV7-2 14 TRBJ1-1 .
TGTGCCATCAGTGAGTCGCCGGTAGCCTATGGCTACACCTTC CAISESPVAYGYTF medium-sized TRBV10-3 14 TRBJ1-2 .
TGTGCCAGCAGCTTTGGGACAGCCTACCCCGAGCAGTACTTC CASSFGTAYPEQYF few TRBV7-9 14 TRBJ2-7 TRBD1
TGTGCCAGCAGTTTTTCTGGGACCCCTGAAGCTTTCTTT CASSFSGTPEAFF few TRBV28 13 TRBJ1-1 .
TGTGCCAGCAGAGGGTTCTTGGAGCAGTACTTC CASRGFLEQYF . TRBV6-1 11 TRBJ2-7 .
TGTGCCAGCAGTTTAGTGGGACTAGCGGGTACGCAGTATTTT CASSLVGLAGTQYF medium-sized TRBV28 14 TRBJ2-3 TRBD2
TGCGCCAGCAGCCATAGCGGGGGGTATGGAGATACGCAGTATTTT CASSHSGGYGDTQYF many TRBV4-1 15 TRBJ2-3 TRBD2
TGTGCCAGCAGCTTCGGAAGGGCGGGGGAGCAGTACTTC CASSFGRAGEQYF medium-sized TRBV6-1 13 TRBJ2-7 .
TGTGCCACCAGCAGGGGACAGGTTGCAACTAATGAAAAACTGTTTTTT CATSRGQVATNEKLFF many TRBV15 16 TRBJ1-4 TRBD1
TGTGCCAGCAGCGTAGCGAGGGGAAATTCACCCCTCCACTTT CASSVARGNSPLHF . TRBV9 14 TRBJ1-6 .
TGTGCCAGCAGCTTAGCGGGCACATTCTACGAGCAGTACTTC CASSLAGTFYEQYF many TRBV7-8 14 TRBJ2-7 .